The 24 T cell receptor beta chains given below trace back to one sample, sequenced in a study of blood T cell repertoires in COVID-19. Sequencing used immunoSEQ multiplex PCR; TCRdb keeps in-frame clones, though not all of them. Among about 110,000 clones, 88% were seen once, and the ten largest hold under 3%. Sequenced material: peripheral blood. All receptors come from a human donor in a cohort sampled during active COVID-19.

DNA of the CDR3: TGTGCCAGCAGTGAAGCACAGGGGTCCCAAGAGACCCAGTACTTC. It encodes CASSEAQGSQETQYF. The rearrangement joins TRBV6-1 to TRBJ2-5; 7 nucleotides agree with TRBD1. The CDR3 is made up of 15 amino acids. V trimming: 0 bases; J trimming: 1 base; junction bases outside the gene matches: 2. Germline lookup yields CDR1 MNHNS and CDR2 SASEGT.

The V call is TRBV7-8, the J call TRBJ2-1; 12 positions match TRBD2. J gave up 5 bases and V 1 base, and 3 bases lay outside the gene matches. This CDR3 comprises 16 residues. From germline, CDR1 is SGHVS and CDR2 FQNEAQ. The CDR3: CASSLGRLAGDNEQFF. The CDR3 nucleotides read TGTGCCAGCAGCTTAGGCCGACTAGCGGGGGACAATGAGCAGTTCTTC. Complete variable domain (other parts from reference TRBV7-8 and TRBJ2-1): GAGVSQSPRYKVAKRGQDVALRCDPISGHVSLFWYQQALGQGPEFLTYFQNEAQLDKSGLPSDRFFAERPEGSVSTLKIQRTQQEDSAVYLCASSLGRLAGDNEQFFGPGTRLTVL.

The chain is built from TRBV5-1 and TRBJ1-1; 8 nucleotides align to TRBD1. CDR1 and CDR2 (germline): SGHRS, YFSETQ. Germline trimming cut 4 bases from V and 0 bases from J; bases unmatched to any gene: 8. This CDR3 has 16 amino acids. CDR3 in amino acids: CASSGGTGDMNTEAFF. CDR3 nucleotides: TGCGCCAGCAGCGGGGGGACAGGCGACATGAACACTGAAGCTTTCTTT.

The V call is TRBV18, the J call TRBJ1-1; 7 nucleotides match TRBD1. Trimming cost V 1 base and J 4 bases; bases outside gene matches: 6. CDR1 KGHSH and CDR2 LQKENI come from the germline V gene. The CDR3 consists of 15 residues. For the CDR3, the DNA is TGTGCCAGCTCACCACAGGGGGCTTACGGCACTGAAGCTTTCTTT. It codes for CASSPQGAYGTEAFF.

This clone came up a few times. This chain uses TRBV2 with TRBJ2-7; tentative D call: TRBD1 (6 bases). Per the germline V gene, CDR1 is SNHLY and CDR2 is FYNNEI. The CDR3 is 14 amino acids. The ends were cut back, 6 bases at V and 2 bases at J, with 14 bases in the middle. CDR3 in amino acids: CASSALDRPYEQYF. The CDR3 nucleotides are TGTGCCAGCAGCGCCCTCGACAGGCCCTACGAGCAGTACTTC.

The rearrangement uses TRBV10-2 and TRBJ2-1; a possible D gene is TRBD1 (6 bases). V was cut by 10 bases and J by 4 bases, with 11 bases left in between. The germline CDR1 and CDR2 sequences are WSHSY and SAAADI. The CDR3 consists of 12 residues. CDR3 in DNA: TGCGCCATCCTTAGGGGGTACAATGAGCAGTTCTTC. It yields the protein CAILRGYNEQFF.

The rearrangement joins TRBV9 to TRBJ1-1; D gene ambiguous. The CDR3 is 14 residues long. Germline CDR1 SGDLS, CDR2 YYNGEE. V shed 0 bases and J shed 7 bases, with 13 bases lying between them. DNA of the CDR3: TGTGCCAGCAGCGTAGGGGCCTTGAACGGTGAAGCTTTCTTT. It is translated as CASSVGALNGEAFF.

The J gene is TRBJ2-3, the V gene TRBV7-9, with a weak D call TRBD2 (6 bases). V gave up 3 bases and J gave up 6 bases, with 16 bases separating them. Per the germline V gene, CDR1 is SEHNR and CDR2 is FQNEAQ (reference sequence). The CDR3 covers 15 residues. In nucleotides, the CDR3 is TGTGCCAGCAGCTTGGACTGGGGGACTGGGGATACGCAGTATTTT. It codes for CASSLDWGTGDTQYF. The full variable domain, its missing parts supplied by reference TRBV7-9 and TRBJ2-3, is DTGVSQNPRHKITKRGQNVTFRCDPISEHNRLYWYRQTLGQGPEFLTYFQNEAQLEKSRLLSDRFSAERPKGSFSTLEIQRTEQGDSAMYLCASSLDWGTGDTQYFGPGTRLTVL.

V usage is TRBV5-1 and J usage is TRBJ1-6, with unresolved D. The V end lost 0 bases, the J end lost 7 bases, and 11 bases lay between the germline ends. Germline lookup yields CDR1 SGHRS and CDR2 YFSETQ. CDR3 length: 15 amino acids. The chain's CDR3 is CASSLVGWANSPLHF. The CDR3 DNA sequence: TGCGCCAGCAGCTTGGTCGGTTGGGCGAATTCACCCCTCCACTTT.

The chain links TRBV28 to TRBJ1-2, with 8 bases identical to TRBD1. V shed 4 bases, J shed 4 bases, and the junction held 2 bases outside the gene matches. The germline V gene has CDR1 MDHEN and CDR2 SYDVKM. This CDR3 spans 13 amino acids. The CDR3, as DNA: TGTGCCAGCAGTTCCAGGGGGCTCTATGGCTACACCTTC. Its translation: CASSSRGLYGYTF.

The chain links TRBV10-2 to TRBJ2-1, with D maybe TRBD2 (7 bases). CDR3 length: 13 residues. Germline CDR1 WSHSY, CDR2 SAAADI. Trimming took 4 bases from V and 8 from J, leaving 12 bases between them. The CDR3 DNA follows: TGCGCCAGCAGTGCGGGGGGCAGCCATGAGCAGTTCTTC. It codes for CASSAGGSHEQFF.

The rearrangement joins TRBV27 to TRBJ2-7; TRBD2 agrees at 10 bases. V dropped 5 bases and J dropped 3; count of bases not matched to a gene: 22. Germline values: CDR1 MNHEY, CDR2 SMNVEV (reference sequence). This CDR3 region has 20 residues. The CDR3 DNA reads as TGTGCCAGCAGTCCCGGGGGTCACACCTCGACTAGCGGGTTTGACTACGAGCAGTACTTC. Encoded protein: CASSPGGHTSTSGFDYEQYF.

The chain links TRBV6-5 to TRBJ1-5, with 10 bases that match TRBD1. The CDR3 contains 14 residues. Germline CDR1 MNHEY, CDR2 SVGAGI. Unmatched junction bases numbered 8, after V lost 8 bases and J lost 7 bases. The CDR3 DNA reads TGTGCCAGCGTCGGGACAGGGGCTCGCCAGCCCCAGCATTTT. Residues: CASVGTGARQPQHF.

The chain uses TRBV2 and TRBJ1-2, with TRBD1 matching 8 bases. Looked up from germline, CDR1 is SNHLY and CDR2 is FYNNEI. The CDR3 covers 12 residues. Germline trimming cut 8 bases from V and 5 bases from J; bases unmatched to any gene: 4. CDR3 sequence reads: CASRQGWYGYTF. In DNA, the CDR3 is TGTGCCAGCCGACAGGGGTGGTATGGCTACACCTTC.

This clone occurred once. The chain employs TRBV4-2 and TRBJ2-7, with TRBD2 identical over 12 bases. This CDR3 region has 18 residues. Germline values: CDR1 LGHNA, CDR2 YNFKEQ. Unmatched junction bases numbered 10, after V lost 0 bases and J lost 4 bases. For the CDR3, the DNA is TGTGCCAGCAGCCAAGACTCTCTAGCGGGGGGGATACCGTACGAGCAGTACTTC. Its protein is CASSQDSLAGGIPYEQYF.

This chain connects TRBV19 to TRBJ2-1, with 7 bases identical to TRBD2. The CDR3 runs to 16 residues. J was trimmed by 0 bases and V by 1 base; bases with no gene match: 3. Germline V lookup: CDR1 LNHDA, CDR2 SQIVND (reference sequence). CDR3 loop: CASSIASSGSYNEQFF. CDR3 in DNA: TGTGCCAGTAGTATAGCGTCTAGCGGCTCCTACAATGAGCAGTTCTTC.

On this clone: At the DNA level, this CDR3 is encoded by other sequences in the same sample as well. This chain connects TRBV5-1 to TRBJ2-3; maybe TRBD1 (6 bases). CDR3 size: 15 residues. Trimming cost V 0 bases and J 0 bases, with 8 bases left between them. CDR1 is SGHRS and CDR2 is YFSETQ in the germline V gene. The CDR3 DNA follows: TGCGCCAGCAGCTTGGGAGGGGGTAGCACAGATACGCAGTATTTT. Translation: CASSLGGGSTDTQYF.

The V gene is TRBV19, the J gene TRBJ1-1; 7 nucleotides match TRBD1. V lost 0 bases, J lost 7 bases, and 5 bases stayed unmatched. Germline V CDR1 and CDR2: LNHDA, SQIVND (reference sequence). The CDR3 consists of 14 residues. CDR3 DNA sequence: TGTGCCAGTAGTATAGACCCGACAGGGCGTGAAGCTTTCTTT. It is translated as CASSIDPTGREAFF.

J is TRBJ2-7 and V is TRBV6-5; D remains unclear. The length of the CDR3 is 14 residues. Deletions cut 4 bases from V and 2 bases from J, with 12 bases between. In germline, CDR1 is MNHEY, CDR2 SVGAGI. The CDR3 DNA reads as TGTGCCAGCAGTTGGTCCCGGAGTACCTACGAGCAGTACTTC. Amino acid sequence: CASSWSRSTYEQYF.

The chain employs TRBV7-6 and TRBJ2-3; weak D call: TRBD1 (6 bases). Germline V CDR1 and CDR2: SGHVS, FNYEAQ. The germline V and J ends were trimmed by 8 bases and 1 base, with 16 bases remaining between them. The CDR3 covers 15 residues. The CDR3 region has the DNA TGTGCCAGCGCAATAGGGGGTCTTCGCACAGATACGCAGTATTTT. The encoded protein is CASAIGGLRTDTQYF.

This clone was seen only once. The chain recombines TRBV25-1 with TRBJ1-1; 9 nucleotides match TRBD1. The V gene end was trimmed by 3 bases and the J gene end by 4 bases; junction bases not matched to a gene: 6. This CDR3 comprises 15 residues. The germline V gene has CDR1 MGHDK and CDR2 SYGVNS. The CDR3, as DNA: TGTGCCAGCAGTGAGGACAGGGGAGAAAGCACTGAAGCTTTCTTT. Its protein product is CASSEDRGESTEAFF.

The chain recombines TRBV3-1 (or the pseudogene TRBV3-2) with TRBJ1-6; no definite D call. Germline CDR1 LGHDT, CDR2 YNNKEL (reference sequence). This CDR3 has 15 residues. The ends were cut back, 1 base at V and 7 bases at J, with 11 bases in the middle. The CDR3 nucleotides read TGTGCCAGCAGCCAAGCCCCCACAATAAATTCACCCCTCCACTTT. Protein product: CASSQAPTINSPLHF.

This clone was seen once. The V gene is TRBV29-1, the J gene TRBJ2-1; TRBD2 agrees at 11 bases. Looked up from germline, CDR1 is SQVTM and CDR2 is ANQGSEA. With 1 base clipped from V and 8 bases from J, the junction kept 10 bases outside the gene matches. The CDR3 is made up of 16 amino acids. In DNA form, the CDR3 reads TGCAGCGTTGAAGGGGCTAGCGGGAGGTCTGGGGATGAGCAGTTCTTC. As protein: CSVEGASGRSGDEQFF.

The CDR3 region has the DNA TGTGCTAGTGGTTTGGTACGTGGGCAGGGGATAGACACCGGGGAGCTGTTTTTT. This sequence encodes CASGLVRGQGIDTGELFF. V is TRBV12-5 and J is TRBJ2-2; weak D call: TRBD1 (6 bases). Germline V lookup: CDR1 LGHNT, CDR2 FRNRAP. Trimming removed 0 bases from V and 3 bases from J, with 17 bases in between. CDR3 size: 18 residues.